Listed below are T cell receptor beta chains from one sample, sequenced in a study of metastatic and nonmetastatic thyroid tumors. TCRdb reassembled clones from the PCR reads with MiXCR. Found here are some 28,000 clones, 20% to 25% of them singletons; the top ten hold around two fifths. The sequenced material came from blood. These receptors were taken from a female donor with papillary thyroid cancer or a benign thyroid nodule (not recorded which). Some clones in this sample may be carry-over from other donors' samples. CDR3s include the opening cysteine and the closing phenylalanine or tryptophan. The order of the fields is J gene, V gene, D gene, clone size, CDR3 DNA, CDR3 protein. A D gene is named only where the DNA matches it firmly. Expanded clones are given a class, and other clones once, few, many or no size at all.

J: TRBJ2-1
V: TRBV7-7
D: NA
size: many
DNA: TGTGCTAGCAGCTTAGCTCTTGCGGCAGAGCAGTTCTTC
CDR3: CASSLALAAEQFF

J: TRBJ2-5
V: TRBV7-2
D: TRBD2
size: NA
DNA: TGTGCCAGCAGCCCAGGTTGGGGGAGGGCAAGAGAGACCCATTACTTC
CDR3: CASSPGWGRARETHYF

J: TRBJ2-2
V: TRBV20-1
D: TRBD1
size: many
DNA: TGCAGTGCCGCCGGGACAGGGCCTTCCGGGGAGCTGTTTTTT
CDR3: CSAAGTGPSGELFF

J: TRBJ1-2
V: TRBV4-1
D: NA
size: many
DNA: TGCGCCAGCAGCCCCGGGTACGGCAAGAACTATGGCTACACCTTC
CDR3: CASSPGYGKNYGYTF

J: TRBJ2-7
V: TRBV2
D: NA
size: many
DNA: TGTGCCAGCAGTGAGGTGACGGGGGGCGAGGACGAGCAGTACTTC
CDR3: CASSEVTGGEDEQYF

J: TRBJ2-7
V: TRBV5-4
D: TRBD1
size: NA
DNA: TGTGCCAGCGACGACACAGGGGGCGGGTACGAGCCTTACTTC
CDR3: CASDDTGGGYEPYF

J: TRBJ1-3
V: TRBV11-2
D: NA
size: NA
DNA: TGTGCCAGCAGCTTATCTGGGGTGCGGCTCTCTGGAAACACCATATATTTT
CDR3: CASSLSGVRLSGNTIYF

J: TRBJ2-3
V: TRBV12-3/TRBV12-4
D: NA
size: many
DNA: TGTGCCAGCAGCCAAGACAGAAGCACAGATACGCAGTATTTT
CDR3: CASSQDRSTDTQYF

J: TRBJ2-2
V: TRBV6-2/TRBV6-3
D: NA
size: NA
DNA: TGTGCCAGCAGTTACTCGAGGGGTCGGGGAACCGGGGAGCTGTTTTTT
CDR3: CASSYSRGRGTGELFF

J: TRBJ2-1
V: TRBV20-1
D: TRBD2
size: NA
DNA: TGCAGTGCTACAGGGACTAGTTCCTACAATGAGCAGTTCTTC
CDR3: CSATGTSSYNEQFF

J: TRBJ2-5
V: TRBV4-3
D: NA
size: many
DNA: TGCGCCAGCAGCCAAGACTACCGCGGGGAGACCCAGTACTTC
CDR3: CASSQDYRGETQYF

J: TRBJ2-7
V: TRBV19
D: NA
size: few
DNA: TGTGCCAGTAGTTTCGCGGGCCGAAGCTCCTACGAGCAGTACTTC
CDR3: CASSFAGRSSYEQYF

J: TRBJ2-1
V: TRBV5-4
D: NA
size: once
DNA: TGTGCCATCAGCCCCGGGGCCAATGAGCAGTTCTTC
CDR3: CAISPGANEQFF

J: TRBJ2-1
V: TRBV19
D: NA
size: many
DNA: TGTGCCAGTAGTATAGAGCTGGCGAACAATGAGCAGTTCTTC
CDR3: CASSIELANNEQFF

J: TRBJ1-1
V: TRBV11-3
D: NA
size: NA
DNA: TGTGCCAGCAGCTTAGTCGGGGACCTAAACACTGAAGCTTTCTTT
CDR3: CASSLVGDLNTEAFF

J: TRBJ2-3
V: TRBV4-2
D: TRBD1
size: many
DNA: TGTGCCAGCAGCCCAATTGGGACAGGGGATGTATGGGATACGCAGTATTTT
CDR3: CASSPIGTGDVWDTQYF

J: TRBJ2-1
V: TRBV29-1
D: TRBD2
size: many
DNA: TGCAGCGTTGAAGATCGACTAGCGGGACGAAACAATGAGCAGTTCTTC
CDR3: CSVEDRLAGRNNEQFF

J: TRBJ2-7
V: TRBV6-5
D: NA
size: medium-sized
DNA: TGTGCCAGCAGTTACTACGGCTCCTACGAGCAGTACTTC
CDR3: CASSYYGSYEQYF

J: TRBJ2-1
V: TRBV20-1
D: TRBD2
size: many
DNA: TGCAGTGCCCCCCGGGGGGCTAGCGGGAGTAATGAGCAGTTCTTC
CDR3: CSAPRGASGSNEQFF

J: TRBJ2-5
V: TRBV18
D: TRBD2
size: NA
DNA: TGTGCCAGCTCGCCAAGACTAGCGGGGGCCCAAGAGATCCAGTACTTC
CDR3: CASSPRLAGAQEIQYF

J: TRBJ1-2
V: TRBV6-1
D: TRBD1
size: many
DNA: TGTGCCAGCAGGGGACAGGGCGATATTTCTTTATATGGCTACACCTTC
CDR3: CASRGQGDISLYGYTF

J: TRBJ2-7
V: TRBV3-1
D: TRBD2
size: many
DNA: TGTGCCAGCAGCCGCCGGGAGACTAGCGGGAACGAGCAGTACTTC
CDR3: CASSRRETSGNEQYF

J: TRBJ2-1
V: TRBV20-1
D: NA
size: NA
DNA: TGCAGTGCCAGGAGGAGCTCCTACAATGAGCAGTTCTTC
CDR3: CSARRSSYNEQFF

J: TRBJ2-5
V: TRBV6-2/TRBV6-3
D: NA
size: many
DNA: TGTGCCAGCAGTGCAGTCCAAGAGACCCAGTACTTC
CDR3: CASSAVQETQYF

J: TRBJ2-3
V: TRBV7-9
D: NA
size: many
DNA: TGTGCCAGCAGCCGCACTACAGGAGCAAATACGCAGTATTTT
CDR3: CASSRTTGANTQYF

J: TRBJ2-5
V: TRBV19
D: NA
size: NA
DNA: TGTGCCAGTAGCGGGATCCAAGAGACCCAGTACTTC
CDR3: CASSGIQETQYF

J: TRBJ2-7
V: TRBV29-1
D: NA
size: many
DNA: TGCAGCGTTGCCCTATCGGTGGGCGGCGAGCAGTACTTC
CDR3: CSVALSVGGEQYF

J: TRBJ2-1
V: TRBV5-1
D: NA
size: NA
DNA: TGCGCCAGCAGCTTCTACAGGGCCAATGAGCAGTTCTTC
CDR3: CASSFYRANEQFF

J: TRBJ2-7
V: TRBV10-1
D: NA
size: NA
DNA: TGCGACAGCACCTCCTGGGGACCGAACTACGAGCAGTACTTC
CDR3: CDSTSWGPNYEQYF

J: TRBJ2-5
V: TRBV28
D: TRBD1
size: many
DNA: TGTGCCAGCAGTATAAAGGACAGGTTGGGGGAGACCCAGTACTTC
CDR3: CASSIKDRLGETQYF

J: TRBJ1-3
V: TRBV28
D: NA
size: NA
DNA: TGTGCCACCCTCGGTGTGAGCTACGGAAACACCATATATTTT
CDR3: CATLGVSYGNTIYF

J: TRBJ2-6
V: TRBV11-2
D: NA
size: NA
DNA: TGTGCCAGCAGCTCTGATCTGCCAGGGATACACTCTGGGGCCAACGTCCTGACTTTC
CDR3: CASSSDLPGIHSGANVLTF

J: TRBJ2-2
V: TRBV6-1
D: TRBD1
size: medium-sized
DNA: TGTGCCAGCAGTGGCAACAGGGGCCACTCCACCGGGGAGCTGTTTTTT
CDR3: CASSGNRGHSTGELFF

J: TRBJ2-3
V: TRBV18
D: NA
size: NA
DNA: TGTGCCAGCTCACCACCGTTCGGACTGCTGACAGATACGCAGTATTTT
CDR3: CASSPPFGLLTDTQYF

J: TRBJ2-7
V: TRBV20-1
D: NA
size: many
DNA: TGCAGTGCTAGCTCACACTCCTACGAGCAGTACTTC
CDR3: CSASSHSYEQYF